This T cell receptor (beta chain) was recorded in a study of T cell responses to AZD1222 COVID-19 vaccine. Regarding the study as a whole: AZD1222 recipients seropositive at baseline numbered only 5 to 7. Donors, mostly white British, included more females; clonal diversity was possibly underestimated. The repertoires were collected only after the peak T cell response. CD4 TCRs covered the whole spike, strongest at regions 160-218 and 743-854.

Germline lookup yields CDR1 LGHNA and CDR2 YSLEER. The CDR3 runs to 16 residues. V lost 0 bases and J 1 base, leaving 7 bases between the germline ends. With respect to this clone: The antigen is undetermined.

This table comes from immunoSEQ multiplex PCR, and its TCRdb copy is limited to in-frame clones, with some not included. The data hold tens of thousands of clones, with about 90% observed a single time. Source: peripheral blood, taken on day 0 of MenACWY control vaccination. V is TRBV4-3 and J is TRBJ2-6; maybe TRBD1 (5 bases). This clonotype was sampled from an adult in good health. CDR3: CASSQETGSGANVLTF. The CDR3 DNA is TGCGCCAGCAGCCAAGAAACAGGTTCTGGGGCCAACGTCCTGACTTTC.